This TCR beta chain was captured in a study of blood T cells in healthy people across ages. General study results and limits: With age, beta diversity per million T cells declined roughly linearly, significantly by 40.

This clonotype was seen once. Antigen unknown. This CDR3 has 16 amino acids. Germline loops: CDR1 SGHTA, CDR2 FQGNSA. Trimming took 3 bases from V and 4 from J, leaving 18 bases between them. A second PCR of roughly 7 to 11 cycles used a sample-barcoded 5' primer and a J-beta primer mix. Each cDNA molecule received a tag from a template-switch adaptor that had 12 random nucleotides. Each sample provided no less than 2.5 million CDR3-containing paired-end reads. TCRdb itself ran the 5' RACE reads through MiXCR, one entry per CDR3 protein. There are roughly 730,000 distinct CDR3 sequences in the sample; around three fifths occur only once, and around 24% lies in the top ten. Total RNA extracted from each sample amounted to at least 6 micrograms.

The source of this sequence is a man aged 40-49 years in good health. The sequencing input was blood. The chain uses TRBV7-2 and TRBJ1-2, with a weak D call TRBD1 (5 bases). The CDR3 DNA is TGTGCCAGCAGCTTGGGACGGGTAGTAGCTGGCTATGGCTACACCTTC. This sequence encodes CASSLGRVVAGYGYTF.